A single sample is the source of the 7 T cell receptor beta chains below, sequenced in a study of cytomegalovirus exposure and HLA in healthy donors. Primers for the PCR totalled 60 Vbeta and 13 Jbeta. Generated by immunoSEQ multiplex PCR, the TCRdb table keeps only in-frame clones and is missing some. The table lists approximately 160,000 clones, about 73% of them singletons. Sequences were obtained from PBMCs. These receptors were taken from a woman aged 45-65 years in good health and CMV-seropositive.

In nucleotides, the CDR3 is TGTGCCAGCAGCTTAGGCGGGGAGAACACTGAAGCTTTCTTT. It encodes CASSLGGENTEAFF. This rearrangement joins TRBV13 to TRBJ1-1, with D uncertain. The V end lost 0 bases, the J end lost 1 base, and 6 bases lay between the germline ends. The germline V gene encodes CDR1 PRHDT and CDR2 FYEKMQ (reference sequence). The CDR3 totals 14 residues.

The V gene is TRBV27, the J gene TRBJ1-1, with 10 bases matching TRBD1. This CDR3 contains 15 residues. Germline V gives CDR1 MNHEY, CDR2 SMNVEV (reference sequence). Trimming took 8 bases from V and 0 from J; bases not matched to a gene: 6. This CDR3 reads CASRGQGGLNTEAFF. As DNA, the CDR3 is TGTGCCAGCCGAGGACAGGGGGGGCTGAACACTGAAGCTTTCTTT.

The CDR3 sequence: CASSRDSTYEQYF. DNA for the CDR3: TGTGCCAGCTCCAGGGACAGCACCTACGAGCAGTACTTC. J is TRBJ2-7 and V is TRBV18, with 7 nucleotides matching TRBD1. CDR1 and CDR2 from the germline V gene are KGHSH and LQKENI. The CDR3 extends over 13 amino acids. With 6 bases clipped from V and 2 bases from J, the junction kept 4 bases outside the gene matches.

The chain is built from TRBV5-1 and TRBJ2-3, with 7 bases fitting TRBD1. V trimming: 7 bases; J trimming: 0 bases; junction bases outside the gene matches: 2. Germline CDR1 and CDR2: SGHRS and YFSETQ. The CDR3 loop spans 13 amino acids. The CDR3 nucleotides read TGCGCCAGCCGACAGGGAAGCACAGATACGCAGTATTTT. Its translation is CASRQGSTDTQYF.

V is TRBV6-5 and J is TRBJ1-6; D uncertain. This CDR3 spans 12 amino acids. Per germline, CDR1 MNHEY and CDR2 SVGAGI. V was cut by 5 bases and J by 10 bases, with 9 bases left in between. The CDR3 is CASSLPGSPLHF. The CDR3 DNA follows: TGTGCCAGCAGTCTCCCGGGGTCACCCCTCCACTTT.

The rearrangement uses TRBV19 and TRBJ1-5; D unresolved. The CDR3 totals 17 residues. Germline-derived CDR1 and CDR2 are LNHDA and SQIVND (reference sequence). Trimming removed 3 bases at V and 1 base at J, with 16 bases between. The CDR3 protein is CASSIWGRGESNQPQHF. The DNA of the CDR3 is TGTGCCAGTAGTATCTGGGGTCGGGGTGAAAGCAATCAGCCCCAGCATTTT. Using reference TRBV19 and TRBJ1-5 for the parts outside the CDR3, the full variable domain is DGGITQSPKYLFRKEGQNVTLSCEQNLNHDAMYWYRQDPGQGLRLIYYSQIVNDFQKGDIAEGYSVSREKKESFPLTVTSAQKNPTAFYLCASSIWGRGESNQPQHFGDGTRLSIL.

V usage is TRBV6-1 and J usage is TRBJ2-3, with 9 bases that match TRBD2. The germline V gene has CDR1 MNHNS and CDR2 SASEGT. This CDR3 is 16 amino acids long. Losses at the gene ends were 3 bases for V and 1 base for J; bases not matched to a gene: 5. Written as DNA, the CDR3 is TGTGCCAGCAGTGAGGCGGCTAGCGGGGGCACAGATACGCAGTATTTT. It translates to CASSEAASGGTDTQYF.